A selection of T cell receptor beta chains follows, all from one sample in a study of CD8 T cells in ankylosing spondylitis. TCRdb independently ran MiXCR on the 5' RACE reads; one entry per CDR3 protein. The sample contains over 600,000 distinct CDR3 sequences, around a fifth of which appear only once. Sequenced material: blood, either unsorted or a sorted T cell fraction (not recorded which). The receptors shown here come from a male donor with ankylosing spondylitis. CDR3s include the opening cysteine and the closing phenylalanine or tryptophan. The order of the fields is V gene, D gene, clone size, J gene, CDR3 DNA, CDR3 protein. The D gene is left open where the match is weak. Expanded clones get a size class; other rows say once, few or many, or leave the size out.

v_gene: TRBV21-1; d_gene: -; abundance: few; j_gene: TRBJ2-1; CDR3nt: TGTGCCAGCAGCAAAAGACAGGGGGGGGATGAGCAGTTCTTC; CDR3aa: CASSKRQGGDEQFF
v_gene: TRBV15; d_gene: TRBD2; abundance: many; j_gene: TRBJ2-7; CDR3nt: TGTGCCACCAGCCGAACTAGCGGGAGGGTCCACGAGCAGTACTTC; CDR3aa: CATSRTSGRVHEQYF
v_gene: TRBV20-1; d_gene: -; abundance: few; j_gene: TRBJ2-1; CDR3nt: TGCAGTGCCTCCCGATGGGCCGTCCATGAGCAGTTCTTC; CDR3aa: CSASRWAVHEQFF
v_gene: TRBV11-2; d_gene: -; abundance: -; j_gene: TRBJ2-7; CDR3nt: TGTGCCAGCAGCTTAGATCTGAACTCCTACGAGCAGTACTTC; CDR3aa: CASSLDLNSYEQYF
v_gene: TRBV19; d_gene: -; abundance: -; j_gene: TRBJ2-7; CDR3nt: TGTGCCAGTAGCTACCCGGGCGGGGAGCAGTACTTC; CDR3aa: CASSYPGGEQYF
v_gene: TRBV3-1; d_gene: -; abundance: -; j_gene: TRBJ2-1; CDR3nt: TGTGCCAGCAGCCAAGATCTAGCGAAAAATGAGCAGTTCTTC; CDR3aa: CASSQDLAKNEQFF
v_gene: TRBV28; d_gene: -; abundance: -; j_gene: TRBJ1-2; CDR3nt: TGTGCCAGCAGTCCCCCCGACAGTTATGGCTACACCTTC; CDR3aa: CASSPPDSYGYTF
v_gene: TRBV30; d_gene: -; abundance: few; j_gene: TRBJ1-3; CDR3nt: TGTGCCTGGAGTGTACTGGGTGGAAACACCATATATTTT; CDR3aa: CAWSVLGGNTIYF
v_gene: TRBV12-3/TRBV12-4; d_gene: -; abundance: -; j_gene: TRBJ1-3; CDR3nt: TGTGCCAGCACCCCGGGCCGACGGGGAAACACCATATATTTT; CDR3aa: CASTPGRRGNTIYF
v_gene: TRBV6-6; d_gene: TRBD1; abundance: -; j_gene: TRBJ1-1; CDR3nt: TGTGCCAGCAGCATCAGGGGGGAGACTGAAGCTTTCTTT; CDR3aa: CASSIRGETEAFF
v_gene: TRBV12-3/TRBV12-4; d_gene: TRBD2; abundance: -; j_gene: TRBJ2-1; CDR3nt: TGTGCCAGCTCCAGGCGGGAGTCGGAGAATGAGCAGTTCTTC; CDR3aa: CASSRRESENEQFF
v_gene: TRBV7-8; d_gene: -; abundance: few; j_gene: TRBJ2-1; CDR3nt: TGTGCCAGCACCTTGTTCGGGAACTACAATGAGCAGTTCTTC; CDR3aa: CASTLFGNYNEQFF
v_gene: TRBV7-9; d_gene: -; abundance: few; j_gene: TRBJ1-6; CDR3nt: TGTGCCAGCAGCTTAGGGGCGCGCCTCCACTTT; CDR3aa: CASSLGARLHF
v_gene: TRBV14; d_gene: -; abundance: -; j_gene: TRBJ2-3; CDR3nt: TGTGCCAGCAGCCGACAGACAGGAACTCCTCAGTATTTT; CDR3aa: CASSRQTGTPQYF
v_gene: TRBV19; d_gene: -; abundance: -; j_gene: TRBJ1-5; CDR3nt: TGTGCCAGTAGTATGGGCAGGGGCACGAATCAGCCCCAGCATTTT; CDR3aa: CASSMGRGTNQPQHF
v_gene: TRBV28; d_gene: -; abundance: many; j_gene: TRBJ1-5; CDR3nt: TGTGCCAGCCGGAGTAGCAATCAGCCCCAGCATTTT; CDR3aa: CASRSSNQPQHF
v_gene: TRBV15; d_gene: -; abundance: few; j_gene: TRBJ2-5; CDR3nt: TGTGCCACCAGCAGGCGGGACGGTCCGCAAGAGACCCAGTACTTC; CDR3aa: CATSRRDGPQETQYF
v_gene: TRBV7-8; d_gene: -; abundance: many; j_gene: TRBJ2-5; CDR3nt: TGTGCCAGCAGCTTTGGACCCCAAGAGACCCAGTACTTC; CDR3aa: CASSFGPQETQYF
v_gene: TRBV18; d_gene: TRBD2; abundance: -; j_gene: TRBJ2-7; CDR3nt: TGTGCCAGCTCACGACTAGCGGGTGGAACCTACGAGCAGTACTTC; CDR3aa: CASSRLAGGTYEQYF
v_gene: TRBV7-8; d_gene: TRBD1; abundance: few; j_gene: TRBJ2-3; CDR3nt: TGTGCCAGCAGCCCCTCCCCGGGACAGGGGCCAGATACGCAGTATTTT; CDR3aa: CASSPSPGQGPDTQYF
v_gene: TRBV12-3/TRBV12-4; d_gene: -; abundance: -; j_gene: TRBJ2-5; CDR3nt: TGTGCCAGCAGTTCTCCCCTGGGACCTGAGGGGGAGACCCAGTACTTC; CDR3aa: CASSSPLGPEGETQYF
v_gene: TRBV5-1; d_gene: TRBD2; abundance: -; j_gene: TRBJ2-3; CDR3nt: TGCGCCAGCAGCTTTGGTCGGAGCGGGAGAGCCCCAGATACGCAGTATTTT; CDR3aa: CASSFGRSGRAPDTQYF
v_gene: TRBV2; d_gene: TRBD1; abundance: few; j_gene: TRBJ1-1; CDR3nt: TGTGCCAGCAGTCGACAGGGTTTTGAAGCTTTCTTT; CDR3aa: CASSRQGFEAFF
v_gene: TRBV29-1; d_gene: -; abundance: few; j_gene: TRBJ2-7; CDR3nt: TGCAGCACCCGGGGCAGCGTCCACGAGCAGTACTTC; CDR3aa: CSTRGSVHEQYF
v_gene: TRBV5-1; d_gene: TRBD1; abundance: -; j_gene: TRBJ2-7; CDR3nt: TGCGCCAGCAGCCGAGACAGGGGCCCCGGGCACGAGCAGTACTTC; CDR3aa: CASSRDRGPGHEQYF
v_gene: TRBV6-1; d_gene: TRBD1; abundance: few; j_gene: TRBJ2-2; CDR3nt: TGTGCCAGCAGTGAAGTCAGGGGGTTTAACGGGGAGCTGTTTTTT; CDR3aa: CASSEVRGFNGELFF
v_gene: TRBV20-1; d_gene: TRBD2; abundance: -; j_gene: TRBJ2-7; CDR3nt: TGCAGTGCAAAGACTAGCCGCAGAAACGAGCAGTACTTC; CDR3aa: CSAKTSRRNEQYF
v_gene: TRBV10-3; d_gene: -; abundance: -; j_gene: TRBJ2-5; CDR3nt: TGTGCCATCAGTGATCGCGGGACGCCGGCGGAGACCCAGTACTTC; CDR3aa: CAISDRGTPAETQYF
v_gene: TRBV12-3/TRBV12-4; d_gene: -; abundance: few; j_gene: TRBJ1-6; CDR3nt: TGTGCCAGCAGTTTAGACAGAGAGTCCCTCCACTTT; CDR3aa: CASSLDRESLHF
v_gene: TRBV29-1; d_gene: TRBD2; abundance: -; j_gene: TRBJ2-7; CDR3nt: TGCAGCGTTGTGGTGGCGGGGGCCTACGAGCAGTACTTC; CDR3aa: CSVVVAGAYEQYF
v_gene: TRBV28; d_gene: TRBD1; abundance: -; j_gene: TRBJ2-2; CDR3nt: TGTGCCTCCGGGACAGGGGGGTACACCGGGGAGCTGTTTTTT; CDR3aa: CASGTGGYTGELFF
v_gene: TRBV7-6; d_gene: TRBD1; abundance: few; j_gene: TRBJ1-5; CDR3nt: TGTGCCAGCAGCTTAGAGGGGGCCAGACCGGGATCTTTAGGCAATCAGCCCCAGCATTTT; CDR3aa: CASSLEGARPGSLGNQPQHF
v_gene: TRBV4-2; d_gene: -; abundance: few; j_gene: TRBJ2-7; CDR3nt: TGTGCCAGCAGCCAAGACCGCCACTCCTACGAGCAGTACTTC; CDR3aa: CASSQDRHSYEQYF
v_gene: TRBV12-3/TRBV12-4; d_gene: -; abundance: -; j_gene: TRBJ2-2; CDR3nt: TGTGCCAGCAGTTTTGCCGGGGGATGGACCGGGGAGCTGTTTTTT; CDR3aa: CASSFAGGWTGELFF
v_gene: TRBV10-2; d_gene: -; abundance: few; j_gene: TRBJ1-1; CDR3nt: TGCGCCAGCAGTGATAAGGGATCGGACACTGAAGCTTTCTTT; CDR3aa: CASSDKGSDTEAFF
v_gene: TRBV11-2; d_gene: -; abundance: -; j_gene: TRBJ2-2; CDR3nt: TGTGCCAGCAGCTTAGACCCCCGATTCACCGGGGAGCTGTTTTTT; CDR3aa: CASSLDPRFTGELFF
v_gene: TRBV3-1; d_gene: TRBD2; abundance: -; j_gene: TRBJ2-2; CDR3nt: TGTGCCAGCAGCCCTTGGACTAGTCTTACCGGGGAGCTGTTTTTT; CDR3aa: CASSPWTSLTGELFF